This T cell receptor beta chain is drawn from a study of control samples from healthy donors and cancer patients. Sequencing was performed with immunoSEQ multiplex PCR; in TCRdb, only in-frame clones are kept and a portion is missing. The sample carries just under 65,000 clones, roughly 85% recorded once. There are 16 residues in the CDR3. Germline V gives CDR1 SGHRS, CDR2 YFSETQ. V was cut by 4 bases and J by 1 base, with 15 bases left in between. Sequenced: blood. This TCR came from a man aged 35 to 55 in good health. The chain combines TRBV5-1 with TRBJ1-3; D call uncertain. In nucleotides, the CDR3 is TGCGCCAGCAGCCTCCCTCACATGGATTCTGGAAACACCATATATTTT. It translates to CASSLPHMDSGNTIYF.